One sample yielded the 3 T cell receptor beta chains listed below, sequenced in a study of T-cell memory formation after mild COVID-19. TCRdb itself ran the 5' RACE reads through MiXCR, one entry per CDR3 protein. In the table there are approximately 290,000 distinct CDR3 sequences, under 8.5% of which are singletons. The sequencing sample was made of PBMCs or a T cell subset sorted from them (not recorded which). The receptor set was obtained from a man between 18 and 35 years old who had mild COVID-19 (a few samples of this study predate the infection). Cell type and time point are not known.

This clonotype was seen more than once but under ten times. The CDR3 protein is CASSSPQRGGRSTDTQYF. The DNA for the CDR3 is TGTGCCAGCAGCTCCCCGCAGCGGGGGGGCCGGAGCACAGATACGCAGTATTTT. This sequence joins TRBV7-2 and TRBJ2-3; TRBD2 matches 10 bases. Germline CDR1 SGHTA, CDR2 FQGNSA. This CDR3 contains 18 residues. V shed 4 bases and J 0 bases; nucleotides not matched to a gene: 10.

This clonotype was seen at least ten times. The J gene is TRBJ1-5, the V gene TRBV3-1; tentatively, D is TRBD1 (6 bases). The CDR3 runs to 13 residues. Trimming shortened V by 3 bases and J by 6 bases, and 9 bases separated the two germline ends. Germline CDR1 reads LGHDT; CDR2 reads YNNKEL (reference sequence). The CDR3 loop is CASSHYRAQPQHF. DNA of the CDR3: TGTGCCAGCAGCCATTACAGGGCTCAGCCCCAGCATTTT. The entire variable domain, with the rest obtained from reference TRBV3-1 and TRBJ1-5, is as follows: DTAVSQTPKYLVTQMGNDKSIKCEQNLGHDTMYWYKQDSKKFLKIMFSYNNKELIINETVPNRFSPKSPDKAHLNLHINSLELGDSAVYFCASSHYRAQPQHFGDGTRLSIL.

The V and J genes are TRBV15 and TRBJ2-7; 7 bases match TRBD1. CDR3 length: 15 amino acids. The junction had 9 bases not matched to a gene; V was cut back by 4 bases and J by 3 bases. CDR1 LNHNV and CDR2 YYDKDF come from the germline V gene (reference sequence). The CDR3, as DNA: TGTGCCACCAGCATGAGGACAGGAGAAAACTACGAGCAGTACTTC. Amino acid sequence: CATSMRTGENYEQYF.